Listed here are 31 T cell receptor beta chains from one sample, sequenced in a study of identical twins. MiXCR, run by TCRdb on the 5' RACE reads, gives a single entry per CDR3 protein. The data show 230,000 or so distinct CDR3 sequences, roughly 8.7% seen once. The sample was also linked to a second study, of yellow fever vaccine responses in identical twins.

The sequencing input was CD8+ T cells sorted from blood. The receptors here all came from a woman aged 18-35 years in good health.

This clonotype has just a few counts. The chain joins TRBV6-2 or TRBV6-3 to TRBJ2-7; D is possibly TRBD2 (6 bases). CDR3 length: 16 residues. The V gene lost 0 bases and the J gene lost 4 bases, with 16 bases spanning the gap. Per germline, CDR1 MNHEY and CDR2 SVGEGT. CDR3 in DNA: TGTGCCAGCAGTTACTCGATCCAGGGAGGCCAATACGAGCAGTACTTC. It translates to CASSYSIQGGQYEQYF.

This clonotype was counted between two and nine times. The V call is TRBV7-8, the J call TRBJ2-7; 14 bases match TRBD2. Germline V gene sequence: CDR1 SGHVS, CDR2 FQNEAQ. The length of the CDR3 is 15 residues. The J segment lost 9 bases and the V segment lost 5 bases, leaving 9 bases of the junction unmatched. CDR3: CASSPWTSGGTRQYF. CDR3 DNA: TGTGCCAGCAGCCCCTGGACTAGCGGGGGGACGAGGCAGTACTTC.

This clonotype was detected ten times or more. V and J are TRBV12-3 or TRBV12-4 and TRBJ2-7, with D possibly being TRBD2 (6 bases). Trimming pared 1 base from V and 3 bases from J, leaving 13 bases between. CDR3 size: 15 residues. CDR3 region: CASSLVARDDYEQYF. The CDR3 region has the DNA TGTGCCAGCAGTTTAGTTGCGCGGGATGACTACGAGCAGTACTTC.

The chain joins TRBV28 to TRBJ2-1; TRBD2 agrees at 10 bases. V lost 9 bases, J lost 4 bases, and 6 bases stayed unmatched. The CDR3 extends over 14 amino acids. Germline V lookup: CDR1 MDHEN, CDR2 SYDVKM. For the CDR3, the DNA is TGTGCCAGTGTGGGGACTAGCGCTTACAATGAGCAGTTCTTC. It specifies CASVGTSAYNEQFF.

V and J are TRBV9 and TRBJ2-2; D may be TRBD1 (5 bases). This CDR3 comprises 14 residues. Germline loops: CDR1 SGDLS, CDR2 YYNGEE. The V end lost 3 bases, the J end lost 1 base, and 7 bases lay between the germline ends. In DNA form, the CDR3 reads TGTGCCAGCAGCGGGACACGGAACACCGGGGAGCTGTTTTTT. Its protein is CASSGTRNTGELFF.

This clonotype was found many times. The V and J genes are TRBV12-3 or TRBV12-4 and TRBJ2-1, with a tentative D call TRBD1 (6 bases). The CDR3 is 13 residues long. The V gene lost 5 bases and the J gene lost 6 bases, with 11 bases spanning the gap. In DNA form, the CDR3 reads TGTGCCAGCAGTCCAGACAGGTTCAATGAGCAGTTCTTC. Protein product: CASSPDRFNEQFF.

This chain uses TRBV20-1 with TRBJ2-7; 11 bases fit TRBD1. The CDR3 length is 19 residues. Per the germline V gene, CDR1 is DFQATT and CDR2 is SNEGSKA (reference sequence). After removal of 3 bases from V and 3 bases from J, the junction contained 19 bases not matched to a gene. The CDR3 sequence: CSARDPDRGQLTPYYEQYF. CDR3 nucleotides: TGCAGTGCTAGGGACCCGGACAGGGGGCAACTAACACCGTACTACGAGCAGTACTTC.

This clonotype was counted many times. The V gene is TRBV7-2, the J gene TRBJ1-5; no firm D call. The CDR3 length is 16 residues. The ends were cut back, 5 bases at V and 0 bases at J, with 14 bases in the middle. In germline, CDR1 is SGHTA, CDR2 FQGNSA. The CDR3 sequence: CASSRGPKYSNQPQHF. Here the CDR3 DNA reads TGTGCCAGCAGCCGTGGGCCTAAGTATAGCAATCAGCCCCAGCATTTT.

CDR3 nucleotide sequence: TGTGCCAGCAGCCCGGCTGGGACTAGCGGGGTGGGGGAGACCCAGTACTTC. Translation: CASSPAGTSGVGETQYF. The chain carries TRBV5-6 and TRBJ2-5, with 13 bases that match TRBD2. V shed 4 bases and J 5 bases; nucleotides not matched to a gene: 11. The germline V gene has CDR1 SGHDT and CDR2 YYEEEE. This CDR3 has 17 residues. Complete variable domain (other parts from reference TRBV5-6 and TRBJ2-5): DAGVTQSPTHLIKTRGQQVTLRCSPKSGHDTVSWYQQALGQGPQFIFQYYEEEERQRGNFPDRFSGHQFPNYSSELNVNALLLGDSALYLCASSPAGTSGVGETQYFGPGTRLLVL.

This clonotype was observed many times. The V and J genes are TRBV15 and TRBJ2-1; the D is unclear. V dropped 0 bases and J dropped 1 base, with 10 bases sitting between them. CDR1 and CDR2 from the germline V gene are LNHNV and YYDKDF (reference sequence). The CDR3 sequence is 16 residues long. The CDR3 DNA follows: TGTGCCACCAGCAGAGACGGCTTTCAGTCCTACAATGAGCAGTTCTTC. This gives the protein CATSRDGFQSYNEQFF.

A few counts support this clonotype. This chain joins TRBV2 and TRBJ2-3; 16 bases are a match to TRBD2. The CDR3 is made up of 19 amino acids. Germline V CDR1 and CDR2: SNHLY, FYNNEI. V trimming: 7 bases; J trimming: 3 bases; junction bases outside the gene matches: 13. The CDR3 sequence: CASNRPGLAGGGLTDTQYF. In DNA form, the CDR3 reads TGTGCCAGCAACCGACCGGGACTAGCGGGGGGGGGTCTGACAGATACGCAGTATTTT. Variable domain in full (rest from reference TRBV2 and TRBJ2-3): EPEVTQTPSHQVTQMGQEVILRCVPISNHLYFYWYRQILGQKVEFLVSFYNNEISEKSEIFDDQFSVERPDGSNFTLKIRSTKLEDSAMYFCASNRPGLAGGGLTDTQYFGPGTRLTVL.

In its sample, this clonotype was seen a few times. The gene calls are TRBV25-1 and TRBJ2-3; D is ambiguous. This CDR3 contains 14 residues. The germline gives CDR1 MGHDK, CDR2 SYGVNS. The V end lost 1 base, the J end lost 5 bases, and 10 bases lay between the germline ends. CDR3 nucleotide sequence: TGTGCCAGCAGTGAATCGGGCATGCGAGATACGCAGTATTTT. The encoded protein is CASSESGMRDTQYF.

This chain links TRBV6-2 or TRBV6-3 with TRBJ2-7, with TRBD2 matching over 10 bases. CDR1 MNHEY and CDR2 SVGEGT come from the germline V gene. V was clipped by 6 bases and J by 0 bases; unmatched bases: 8. The CDR3 has 16 amino acids. The CDR3 DNA is TGTGCCAGCAGACCTGTGACTAGCGGGCTCTCCTACGAGCAGTACTTC. Its translation is CASRPVTSGLSYEQYF.

This clonotype was seen more than once but under ten times. The chain is built from TRBV20-1 and TRBJ2-3; 10 positions agree with TRBD2. The CDR3 totals 17 residues. The germline V gene encodes CDR1 DFQATT and CDR2 SNEGSKA (reference sequence). J lost 2 bases, V lost 6 bases, and 14 bases had no gene match. This CDR3 is CSAPGLAKSLVTDTQYF. The CDR3 region has the DNA TGCAGTGCCCCGGGACTAGCGAAGTCTCTAGTCACAGATACGCAGTATTTT.

The chain carries TRBV20-1 and TRBJ2-3; D is undetermined. The CDR3 runs to 13 residues. The V end was cut by 3 bases, the J end by 1 base, with 8 bases between. Germline CDR1 reads DFQATT; CDR2 reads SNEGSKA (reference sequence). In DNA form, the CDR3 reads TGCAGTGCTAGCCCCGTGGGCACAGATACGCAGTATTTT. Translated: CSASPVGTDTQYF.

V usage is TRBV4-3 and J usage is TRBJ1-1, with D unclear. From germline, CDR1 is LGHNA and CDR2 YSLEER. The V end lost 5 bases, the J end lost 6 bases, and 13 bases lay between the germline ends. The CDR3 totals 13 residues. The CDR3 DNA reads as TGCGCCAGCAGCGTCTCCCACGAGGCTGAAGCTTTCTTT. It translates to CASSVSHEAEAFF.

This clonotype was recorded a few times. The chain is built from TRBV6-5 and TRBJ1-4; D not resolved. The CDR3 consists of 14 residues. CDR1 is MNHEY and CDR2 is SVGAGI in the germline V gene. Trimming stripped 0 bases from V and 8 bases from J, with 10 bases between. In DNA, the CDR3 is TGTGCCAGCAGTTACTCATCGGGTACGGAAAAACTGTTTTTT. Translating gives CASSYSSGTEKLFF.

At least ten counts were recorded for this clonotype. The chain employs TRBV9 and TRBJ2-7, with 9 bases fitting TRBD1. J was trimmed by 9 bases and V by 4 bases; bases with no gene match: 11. The germline V gene has CDR1 SGDLS and CDR2 YYNGEE. This CDR3 contains 14 residues. CDR3 in DNA: TGTGCCAGCAGCTCCGGGACAGGGACCCTTGGGCAGTACTTC. Translated, it gives CASSSGTGTLGQYF.

This clonotype occurred a few times. This chain joins TRBV4-1 and TRBJ2-1, with TRBD2 matching 8 bases. V gave up 0 bases and J gave up 7 bases; unmatched junction bases: 14. CDR1 MGHRA and CDR2 YSYEKL come from the germline V gene. The CDR3 contains 18 residues. The CDR3 loop reads CASSQDLGGLASSNEQFF. Here the CDR3 DNA reads TGCGCCAGCAGCCAAGATCTTGGAGGACTAGCTAGTAGTAATGAGCAGTTCTTC.

This clonotype was observed at least ten times. The chain couples TRBV4-3 to TRBJ2-3, with TRBD2 matching 13 bases. Germline V gives CDR1 LGHNA, CDR2 YSLEER. The CDR3 covers 16 residues. The V gene end was trimmed by 3 bases and the J gene end by 7 bases; junction bases not matched to a gene: 7. The CDR3 DNA follows: TGCGCCAGCAGCCAGGGGACTAGCGGGACTTGGAATACGCAGTATTTT. It codes for CASSQGTSGTWNTQYF.

Many counts were recorded for this clonotype. V gene TRBV7-8 combines with J gene TRBJ2-4; perhaps TRBD1 as D (6 bases). The germline V gene has CDR1 SGHVS and CDR2 FQNEAQ. Trimming removed 4 bases at V and 1 base at J, with 11 bases between. The CDR3 spans 15 residues. The DNA of the CDR3 is TGTGCCAGCAGCTCGCCGCAGGGGGCCAAAAACATTCAGTACTTC. The encoded protein is CASSSPQGAKNIQYF. Looking up the rest from reference TRBV7-8 and TRBJ2-4 gives the full variable domain: GAGVSQSPRYKVAKRGQDVALRCDPISGHVSLFWYQQALGQGPEFLTYFQNEAQLDKSGLPSDRFFAERPEGSVSTLKIQRTQQEDSAVYLCASSSPQGAKNIQYFGAGTRLSVL.

This clonotype was picked up many times. The J gene is TRBJ2-4, the V gene TRBV20-1; TRBD2 matches 8 bases. The CDR3 totals 14 residues. The junction had 6 bases not matched to a gene; V was cut back by 3 bases and J by 5 bases. From germline, CDR1 is DFQATT and CDR2 SNEGSKA (reference sequence). The CDR3 DNA sequence: TGCAGTGCTAGGAACGGGGGGGCCGAAAACATTCAGTACTTC. Translation: CSARNGGAENIQYF.

This clonotype was seen more than once but under ten times. The V call is TRBV6-4, the J call TRBJ2-2; 9 bases map to TRBD1. CDR1 and CDR2 from the germline V gene are MRHNA and SNTAGT. This CDR3 has 16 residues. With V trimmed by 4 bases and J by 7 bases, 10 bases remained unmatched. This chain's CDR3 is CASSGTGTGSVGELFF. In DNA form, the CDR3 reads TGTGCCAGCAGTGGAACCGGGACAGGGAGTGTCGGGGAGCTGTTTTTT.

The chain joins TRBV5-1 to TRBJ2-7; no definite D call. Germline values: CDR1 SGHRS, CDR2 YFSETQ. The CDR3 contains 12 residues. The ends were cut back, 0 bases at V and 6 bases at J, with 7 bases in the middle. CDR3 nucleotides: TGCGCCAGCAGCTTGGCCGGTTCCGAGCAGTACTTC. Protein: CASSLAGSEQYF.

This clonotype was found a few times. CDR3 protein: CASSYTISGTEQETQYF. The CDR3 DNA sequence: TGTGCCAGCAGTTACACCATCTCCGGGACGGAGCAAGAGACCCAGTACTTC. This sequence joins TRBV6-5 and TRBJ2-5, with D perhaps being TRBD1 or TRBD2 (5 bases each). V dropped 2 bases and J dropped 2 bases, with 18 bases sitting between them. This CDR3 is 17 amino acids long. Germline lookup yields CDR1 MNHEY and CDR2 SVGAGI.

CDR3 nucleotides: TGTGCCAGCAGCTTCCTAGCGGGAGGAAAAGAAGAGACCCAGTACTTC. Translation: CASSFLAGGKEETQYF. The chain joins TRBV7-9 to TRBJ2-5; TRBD2 agrees at 11 bases. V dropped 3 bases and J dropped 3; count of bases not matched to a gene: 6. CDR1 is SEHNR and CDR2 is FQNEAQ in the germline V gene (reference sequence). The CDR3 has 16 amino acids.

This clonotype occurred many times. The chain uses TRBV7-3 and TRBJ2-2, with 10 nucleotides matching TRBD2. CDR3 length: 16 amino acids. The germline V gene encodes CDR1 SGHTA and CDR2 FQGTGA. V was clipped by 4 bases and J by 3 bases; unmatched bases: 5. CDR3 protein: CASSSLAGGDTGELFF. The CDR3 bases are TGTGCCAGCAGCTCCTTAGCGGGGGGTGACACCGGGGAGCTGTTTTTT.

This clonotype was seen more than once but under ten times. The V and J genes are TRBV7-2 and TRBJ2-1, with D possibly called TRBD1 or TRBD2 (6 bases each). The germline CDR1 and CDR2 sequences are SGHTA and FQGNSA. Trimming stripped 0 bases from V and 1 base from J, with 10 bases between. This CDR3 is built from 16 residues. The CDR3 region is CASSLAGGPSYNEQFF. The CDR3 DNA is TGTGCCAGCAGCTTAGCGGGGGGCCCGTCCTACAATGAGCAGTTCTTC. Looking up the rest from reference TRBV7-2 and TRBJ2-1 gives the full variable domain: GAGVSQSPSNKVTEKGKDVELRCDPISGHTALYWYRQSLGQGLEFLIYFQGNSAPDKSGLPSDRFSAERTGGSVSTLTIQRTQQEDSAVYLCASSLAGGPSYNEQFFGPGTRLTVL.

The CDR3 sequence is CASSLAGGKAMYEQYF. The CDR3 DNA reads TGTGCCAGCAGCTTAGCAGGGGGCAAGGCCATGTACGAGCAGTACTTC. The J gene is TRBJ2-7, the V gene TRBV5-6, with 8 bases lining up with TRBD1. The CDR3 consists of 16 residues. With 2 bases clipped from V and 4 bases from J, the junction kept 11 bases outside the gene matches. Per germline, CDR1 SGHDT and CDR2 YYEEEE.

This clonotype was seen many times. The genes are TRBV5-1 and TRBJ2-7; unclear D gene. This CDR3 comprises 14 residues. The V end lost 0 bases, the J end lost 0 bases, and 7 bases lay between the germline ends. Per the germline V gene, CDR1 is SGHRS and CDR2 is YFSETQ. CDR3 amino acids: CASSLEGYSYEQYF. CDR3 DNA sequence: TGCGCCAGCAGCTTGGAAGGCTACTCCTACGAGCAGTACTTC.

J is TRBJ2-5 and V is TRBV6-2 or TRBV6-3, with 12 bases that match TRBD2. This CDR3 region has 16 residues. V trimming: 5 bases; J trimming: 1 base; junction bases outside the gene matches: 5. CDR1 and CDR2 from the germline V gene are MNHEY and SVGEGT. The CDR3 bases are TGTGCCAGCAGTACGGGACTAGCGGGTAGCCAAGAGACCCAGTACTTC. It yields the protein CASSTGLAGSQETQYF.